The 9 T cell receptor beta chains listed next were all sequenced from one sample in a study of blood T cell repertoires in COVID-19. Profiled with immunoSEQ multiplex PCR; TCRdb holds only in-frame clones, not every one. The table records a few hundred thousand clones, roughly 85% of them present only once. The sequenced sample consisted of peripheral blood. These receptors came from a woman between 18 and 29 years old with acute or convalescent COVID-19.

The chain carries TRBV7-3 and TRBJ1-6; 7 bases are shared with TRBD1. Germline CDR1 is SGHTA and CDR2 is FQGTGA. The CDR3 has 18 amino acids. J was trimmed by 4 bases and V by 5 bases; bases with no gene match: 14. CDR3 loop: CASSPTGAPPPYNSPLHF. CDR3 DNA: TGTGCCAGCAGCCCCACAGGGGCCCCCCCTCCTTATAATTCACCCCTCCACTTT. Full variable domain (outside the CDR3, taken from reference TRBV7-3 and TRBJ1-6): GAGVSQTPSNKVTEKGKYVELRCDPISGHTALYWYRQSLGQGPEFLIYFQGTGAADDSGLPNDRFFAVRPEGSVSTLKIQRTERGDSAVYLCASSPTGAPPPYNSPLHFGNGTRLTVT.

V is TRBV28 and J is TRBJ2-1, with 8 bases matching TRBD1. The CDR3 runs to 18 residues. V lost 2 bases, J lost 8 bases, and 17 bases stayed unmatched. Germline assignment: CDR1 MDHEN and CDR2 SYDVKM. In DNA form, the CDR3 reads TGTGCCAGCAGTTTAACATCTTTCACCAGGGGGCTTAACGATGAGCAGTTCTTC. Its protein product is CASSLTSFTRGLNDEQFF.

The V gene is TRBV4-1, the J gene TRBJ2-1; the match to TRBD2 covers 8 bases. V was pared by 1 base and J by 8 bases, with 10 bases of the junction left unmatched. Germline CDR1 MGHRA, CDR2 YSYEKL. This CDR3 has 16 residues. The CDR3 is CASSQGAVVAGYEQFF. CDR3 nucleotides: TGCGCCAGCAGCCAAGGAGCAGTGGTAGCGGGATATGAGCAGTTCTTC.

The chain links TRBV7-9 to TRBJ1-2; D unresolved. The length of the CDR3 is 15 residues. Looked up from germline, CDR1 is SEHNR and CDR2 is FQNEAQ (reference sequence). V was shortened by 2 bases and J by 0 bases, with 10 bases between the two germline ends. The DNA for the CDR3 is TGTGCCAGCAGCTTATTCGGCGGAGCTAACTATGGCTACACCTTC. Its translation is CASSLFGGANYGYTF. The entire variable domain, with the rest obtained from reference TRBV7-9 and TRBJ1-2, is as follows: DTGVSQNPRHKITKRGQNVTFRCDPISEHNRLYWYRQTLGQGPEFLTYFQNEAQLEKSRLLSDRFSAERPKGSFSTLEIQRTEQGDSAMYLCASSLFGGANYGYTFGSGTRLTVV.

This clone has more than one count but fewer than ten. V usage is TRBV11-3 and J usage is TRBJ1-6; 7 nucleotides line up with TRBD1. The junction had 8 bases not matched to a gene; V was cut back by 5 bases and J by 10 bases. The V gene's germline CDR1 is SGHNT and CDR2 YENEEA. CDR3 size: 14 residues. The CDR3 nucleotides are TGTGCCAGCAGCCTCGGACAGGCAGGGTCACCCCTCCACTTT. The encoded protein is CASSLGQAGSPLHF.

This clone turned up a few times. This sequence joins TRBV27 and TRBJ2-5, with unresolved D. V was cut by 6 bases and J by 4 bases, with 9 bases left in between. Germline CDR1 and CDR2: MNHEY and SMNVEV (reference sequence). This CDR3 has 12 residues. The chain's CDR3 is CASRSSGETQYF. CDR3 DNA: TGTGCCAGCAGGTCCTCGGGAGAGACCCAGTACTTC.

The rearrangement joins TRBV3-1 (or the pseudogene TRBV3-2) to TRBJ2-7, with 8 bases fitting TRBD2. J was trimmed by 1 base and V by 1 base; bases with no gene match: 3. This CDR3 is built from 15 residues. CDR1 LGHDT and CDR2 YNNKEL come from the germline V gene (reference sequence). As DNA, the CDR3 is TGTGCCAGCAGCCAAGCGGGAGGGCCGTCCTACGAGCAGTACTTC. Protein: CASSQAGGPSYEQYF.

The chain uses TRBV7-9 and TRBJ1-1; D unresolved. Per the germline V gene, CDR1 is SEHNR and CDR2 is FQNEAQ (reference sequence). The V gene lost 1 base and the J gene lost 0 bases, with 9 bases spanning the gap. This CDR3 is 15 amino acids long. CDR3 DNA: TGTGCCAGCAGCTTAGGGCGAGGGTTGAACACTGAAGCTTTCTTT. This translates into CASSLGRGLNTEAFF.

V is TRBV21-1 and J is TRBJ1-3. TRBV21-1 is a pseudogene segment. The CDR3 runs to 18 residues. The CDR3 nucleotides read TGTGCCAGCAGCCCGTATGGGAGGACGGGTTGCTCTGGAAACACCATATATTTT. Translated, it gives CASSPYGRTGCSGNTIYF.